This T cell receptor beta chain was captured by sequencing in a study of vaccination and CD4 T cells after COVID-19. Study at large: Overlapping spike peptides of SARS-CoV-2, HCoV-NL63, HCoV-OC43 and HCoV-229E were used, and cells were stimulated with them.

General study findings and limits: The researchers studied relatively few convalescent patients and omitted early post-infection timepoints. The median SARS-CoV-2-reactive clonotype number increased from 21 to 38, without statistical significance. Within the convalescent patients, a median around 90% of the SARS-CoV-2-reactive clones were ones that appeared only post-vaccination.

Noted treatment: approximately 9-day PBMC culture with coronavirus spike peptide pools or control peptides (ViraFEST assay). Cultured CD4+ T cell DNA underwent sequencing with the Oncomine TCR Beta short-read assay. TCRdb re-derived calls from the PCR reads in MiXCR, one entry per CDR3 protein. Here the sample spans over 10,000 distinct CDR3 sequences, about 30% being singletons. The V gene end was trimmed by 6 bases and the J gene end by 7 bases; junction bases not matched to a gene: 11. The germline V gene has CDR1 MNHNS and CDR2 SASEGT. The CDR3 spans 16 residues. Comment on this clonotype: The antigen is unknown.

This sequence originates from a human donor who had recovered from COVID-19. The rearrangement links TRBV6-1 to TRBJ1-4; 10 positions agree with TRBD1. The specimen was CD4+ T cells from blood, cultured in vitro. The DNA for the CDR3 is TGTGCCAGCAGACCCCGTGACAGGGGGCTTGGTGAAAAACTGTTTTTT. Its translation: CASRPRDRGLGEKLFF.